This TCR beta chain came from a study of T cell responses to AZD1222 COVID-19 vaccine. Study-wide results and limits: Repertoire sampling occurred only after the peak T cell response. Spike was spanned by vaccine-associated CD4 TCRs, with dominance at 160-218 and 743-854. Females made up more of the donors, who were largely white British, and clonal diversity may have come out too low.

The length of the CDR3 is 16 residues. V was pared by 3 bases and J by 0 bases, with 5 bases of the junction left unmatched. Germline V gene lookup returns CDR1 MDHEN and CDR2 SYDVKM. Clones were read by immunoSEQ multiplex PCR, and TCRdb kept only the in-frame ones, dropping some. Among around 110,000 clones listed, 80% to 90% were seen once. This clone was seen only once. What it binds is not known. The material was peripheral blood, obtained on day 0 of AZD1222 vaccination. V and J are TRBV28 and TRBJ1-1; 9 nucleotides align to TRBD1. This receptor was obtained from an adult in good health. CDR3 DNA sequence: TGTGCCAGCAGTTTGTTGGGACAGGGAATGAACACTGAAGCTTTCTTT. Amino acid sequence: CASSLLGQGMNTEAFF.